This is a list of T cell receptor beta chains from one sample in a study of shared clonotypes between healthy human individuals. The assay was immunoSEQ multiplex PCR, and TCRdb's table has in-frame clones only and misses some. The sample has around 500,000 clones, 70% to 85% seen once. Sequencing was carried out using PBMCs. The receptors derive from a woman aged 40 to 49 in good health. Some clones in this sample may be carry-over from other donors' samples. Both conserved end residues are part of each CDR3. A D gene is named only where the DNA matches it firmly. Clone size is shown for a subset of rows, as once, few, many or a class of expanded clone.

D: .
J: TRBJ1-1
V: TRBV19
size: .
CDR3: CATTGWTNTEAFF
DNA: TGTGCCACCACCGGGTGGACGAACACTGAAGCTTTCTTT

D: .
J: TRBJ2-5
V: TRBV2
size: .
CDR3: CASTFQGSEETQYF
DNA: TGTGCCAGCACCTTTCAGGGCAGTGAAGAGACCCAGTACTTC

D: .
J: TRBJ1-2
V: TRBV6-6
size: .
CDR3: CAIRGGERYGYTF
DNA: TGTGCCATACGGGGTGGAGAACGCTATGGCTACACCTTC

D: .
J: TRBJ2-7
V: TRBV7-8
size: .
CDR3: CASSPGRYYEQYF
DNA: TGTGCCAGCAGCCCGGGACGGTACTACGAGCAGTACTTC

D: .
J: TRBJ2-1
V: TRBV4-1
size: once
CDR3: CASSQVRGNYNEQFF
DNA: TGCGCCAGCAGCCAAGTACGGGGGAACTACAATGAGCAGTTCTTC

D: .
J: TRBJ2-7
V: TRBV12-5
size: .
CDR3: CASGTRSRQAYEQYF
DNA: TGTGCTAGTGGCACTCGCTCACGGCAGGCCTACGAGCAGTACTTC

D: TRBD2
J: TRBJ2-3
V: TRBV5-4
size: .
CDR3: CASSHPTSVDTQYF
DNA: TGTGCCAGCAGCCACCCGACTAGCGTTGATACGCAGTATTTT

D: TRBD2
J: TRBJ2-1
V: TRBV4-1
size: .
CDR3: CASSQAPLAGAGEQFF
DNA: TGCGCCAGCAGCCAAGCCCCGCTAGCGGGAGCTGGTGAGCAGTTCTTC

D: TRBD2
J: TRBJ2-1
V: TRBV6-6
size: once
CDR3: CASSLGGTGNEQFF
DNA: TGTGCCAGCAGTTTGGGGGGGACGGGGAATGAGCAGTTCTTC

D: .
J: TRBJ2-7
V: TRBV7-2
size: .
CDR3: CASSFSVAYEQYF
DNA: TGTGCCAGCAGCTTCAGCGTAGCCTACGAGCAGTACTTC

D: .
J: TRBJ2-2
V: TRBV14
size: .
CDR3: CASSQASGAVIGELFF
DNA: TGTGCCAGCAGCCAAGCGAGTGGGGCAGTCATAGGGGAGCTGTTTTTT

D: TRBD1
J: TRBJ2-5
V: TRBV10-1
size: .
CDR3: CASSELTFIEQGPDWTQYF
DNA: TGCGCCAGCAGTGAGCTAACCTTTATTGAACAGGGGCCTGACTGGACCCAGTACTTC

D: TRBD1
J: TRBJ2-7
V: TRBV6-6
size: few
CDR3: CASKPRQGLWEQYF
DNA: TGTGCCAGCAAACCCCGACAGGGGTTATGGGAGCAGTACTTC

D: TRBD2
J: TRBJ2-1
V: TRBV9
size: .
CDR3: CASRKLAGEGEQFF
DNA: TGTGCCAGCAGGAAACTAGCGGGAGAGGGTGAGCAGTTCTTC

D: .
J: TRBJ2-7
V: TRBV7-2
size: .
CDR3: CASSLAGGGHEQYF
DNA: TGTGCCAGCAGCTTAGCGGGAGGAGGCCACGAGCAGTACTTC

D: .
J: TRBJ1-1
V: TRBV29-1
size: .
CDR3: CSVEDGMNTEAFF
DNA: TGCAGCGTTGAGGACGGAATGAACACTGAAGCTTTCTTT

D: TRBD2
J: TRBJ2-3
V: TRBV11-2
size: .
CDR3: CATSGTSGGGGTQYF
DNA: TGTGCCACCTCCGGGACTAGCGGAGGGGGAGGGACGCAGTATTTT

D: TRBD1
J: TRBJ2-5
V: TRBV5-6
size: .
CDR3: CASSPATGGETQYF
DNA: TGTGCCAGCAGCCCAGCGACAGGGGGAGAGACCCAGTACTTC

D: TRBD2
J: TRBJ2-2
V: TRBV5-6
size: .
CDR3: CASSLDTGTSTGELFF
DNA: TGTGCCAGCAGCTTGGACACCGGGACTAGCACCGGGGAGCTGTTTTTT

D: .
J: TRBJ2-7
V: TRBV5-1
size: .
CDR3: CASSLLQVSEQYF
DNA: TGCGCCAGCAGCCTTCTCCAAGTTTCTGAGCAGTACTTC

D: .
J: TRBJ2-5
V: TRBV25-1
size: .
CDR3: CASSDPSVAGETQYF
DNA: TGTGCCAGCAGTGACCCCTCCGTGGCGGGAGAGACCCAGTACTTC

D: TRBD2
J: TRBJ2-7
V: TRBV7-2
size: .
CDR3: CASSLGAGLAGEQYF
DNA: TGTGCCAGCAGCCTCGGGGCGGGACTAGCTGGCGAGCAGTACTTC

D: .
J: TRBJ2-2
V: TRBV4-2
size: .
CDR3: CASSLQGRSTGELFF
DNA: TGTGCCAGCAGCTTGCAGGGGAGGAGCACCGGGGAGCTGTTTTTT

D: .
J: TRBJ1-4
V: TRBV19
size: .
CDR3: CASGWKTNEKLFF
DNA: TGTGCCAGTGGCTGGAAGACTAATGAAAAACTGTTTTTT